Below are 23 T cell receptor beta chains sequenced from a single sample in a study of OX40 agonist ivuxolimab in advanced cancers. Clones were read by immunoSEQ multiplex PCR, and TCRdb kept only the in-frame ones, dropping some. The data show around 82,000 clones, 85% to 90% seen once. This specimen was CD4+ or CD8+ T cells sorted from blood, taken in a trial of the OX40 agonist ivuxolimab. Receptors were obtained from an adult with an advanced solid tumor such as melanoma, head and neck, liver or kidney cancer.

This clone was recorded only once. This rearrangement joins TRBV5-1 to TRBJ2-1, with 9 bases lining up with TRBD1. The CDR3 contains 14 residues. Losses at the gene ends were 8 bases for V and 8 bases for J; bases not matched to a gene: 11. Germline-derived CDR1 and CDR2 are SGHRS and YFSETQ. The CDR3 region has the DNA TGCGCCAGTAACCCGGGACAGGGCCTTCATGAGCAGTTCTTC. This encodes CASNPGQGLHEQFF.

Only one count was recorded for this clone. CDR3 coding DNA: TGTGCCAGCAGCTTGGAGGGGGGTGGGCAGTTCTTC. Translation: CASSLEGGGQFF. This chain joins TRBV5-7 and TRBJ2-1; D might be TRBD1 or TRBD2, each matching 6 bases. TRBV5-7 has ORF status, its function being uncertain. This CDR3 spans 12 amino acids. With 0 bases removed from V and 12 bases from J, the gap between germline ends came to 10 bases.

This clone appeared once. J is TRBJ1-3 and V is TRBV25-1; maybe TRBD1 (5 bases). Germline lookup yields CDR1 MGHDK and CDR2 SYGVNS. This CDR3 comprises 14 residues. Deletions cut 7 bases from V and 5 bases from J, with 15 bases between. CDR3 protein: CASTTGTVRNTIYF. CDR3 in DNA: TGTGCCAGCACTACCGGGACGGTGAGAAACACCATATATTTT.

The chain combines TRBV11-2 with TRBJ2-5; 8 positions match TRBD2. Per germline, CDR1 SGHAT and CDR2 FQNNGV. The V and J ends lost 5 bases and 2 bases, in that order; junction bases with no gene match: 7. This CDR3 has 15 amino acids. CDR3: CASSLIGGGQETQYF. In DNA form, the CDR3 reads TGTGCCAGCAGCCTAATCGGGGGGGGACAAGAGACCCAGTACTTC.

This rearrangement joins TRBV2 to TRBJ1-5; no definite D call. V gave up 4 bases and J gave up 0 bases, with 10 bases separating them. This CDR3 has 15 residues. Germline CDR1 is SNHLY and CDR2 is FYNNEI. The chain's CDR3 is CASSGTIYSNQPQHF. The CDR3 DNA reads as TGTGCCAGCAGTGGGACTATCTATAGCAATCAGCCCCAGCATTTT. The full variable domain, in which reference TRBV2 and TRBJ1-5 provide the parts outside the CDR3, is EPEVTQTPSHQVTQMGQEVILRCVPISNHLYFYWYRQILGQKVEFLVSFYNNEISEKSEIFDDQFSVERPDGSNFTLKIRSTKLEDSAMYFCASSGTIYSNQPQHFGDGTRLSIL.

V and J are TRBV7-8 and TRBJ2-2; D remains unclear. Germline loops: CDR1 SGHVS, CDR2 FQNEAQ. Trimming pared 6 bases from V and 1 base from J, leaving 3 bases between. This CDR3 is built from 12 residues. CDR3 bases: TGTGCCAGCAGGTTGAACACCGGGGAGCTGTTTTTT. Residues: CASRLNTGELFF.

This chain joins TRBV5-1 and TRBJ2-5; TRBD1 agrees at 8 bases. J lost 4 bases, V lost 2 bases, and 7 bases had no gene match. Germline V gene lookup returns CDR1 SGHRS and CDR2 YFSETQ. CDR3 length: 15 amino acids. CDR3 nucleotides: TGCGCCAGCAGCTTCGACAGGGGTTTGGGAGAGACCCAGTACTTC. Protein: CASSFDRGLGETQYF.

J is TRBJ2-4 and V is TRBV11-3; D unclear. The CDR3 spans 14 residues. CDR1 and CDR2 (germline): SGHNT, YENEEA. The V end was cut by 3 bases, the J end by 0 bases, with 6 bases between. CDR3 sequence (DNA): TGTGCCAGCAGCTTCCCCCTAGCCAAAAACATTCAGTACTTC. Translating gives CASSFPLAKNIQYF.

In nucleotides, the CDR3 is TGTGCCATCAGGGGGGGACTAGCGGGAGAGGGAGAGACCCAGTACTTC. It codes for CAIRGGLAGEGETQYF. The V call is TRBV10-3, the J call TRBJ2-5; 14 nucleotides align to TRBD2. This CDR3 spans 16 amino acids. Germline CDR1 ENHRY, CDR2 SYGVKD. Trimming at V came to 6 bases and at J to 4 bases, leaving 7 bases not matched to a gene.

The rearrangement links TRBV30 to TRBJ2-1, with 7 bases matching TRBD2. The CDR3 extends over 12 amino acids. V shed 4 bases and J 8 bases; nucleotides not matched to a gene: 5. Germline CDR1 GTSNPN, CDR2 SVGIG (reference sequence). CDR3 residues: CAWIGEGHEQFF. CDR3 sequence (DNA): TGTGCCTGGATAGGGGAGGGCCATGAGCAGTTCTTC.

V usage is TRBV5-1 and J usage is TRBJ2-7; perhaps TRBD1 as D (6 bases). In germline, CDR1 is SGHRS, CDR2 YFSETQ. CDR3 size: 13 residues. With 4 bases removed from V and 2 bases from J, the gap between germline ends came to 10 bases. CDR3 nucleotide sequence: TGCGCCAGCAGCGCTGGACAGCCCTACGAGCAGTACTTC. The encoded protein is CASSAGQPYEQYF.

The rearrangement joins TRBV28 to TRBJ2-7; 14 positions match TRBD2. The CDR3 spans 16 residues. V lost 5 bases and J lost 1; bases outside the gene matches: 4. CDR1 is MDHEN, CDR2 SYDVKM, per germline. The CDR3 bases are TGTGCCAGCAGTGGATGGACTAGCGGGAGGTCCTACGAGCAGTACTTC. Translated: CASSGWTSGRSYEQYF.

The rearrangement joins TRBV11-3 to TRBJ1-4; tentatively, D is TRBD1 (5 bases). The length of the CDR3 is 14 residues. Per germline, CDR1 SGHNT and CDR2 YENEEA. V was pared by 2 bases and J by 3 bases, with 7 bases between. The CDR3 protein is CASSLRGANEKLFF. The CDR3 coding sequence is TGTGCCAGCAGCTTACGGGGGGCTAATGAAAAACTGTTTTTT.

The genes are TRBV2 and TRBJ1-5; D call uncertain. Germline V gene sequence: CDR1 SNHLY, CDR2 FYNNEI. There are 14 residues in the CDR3. V lost 7 bases to trimming and J lost 6 bases, with 16 bases between them. Here the CDR3 DNA reads TGTGCCAGCAATGCGGAGAAGCCCCCTCAGCCCCAGCATTTT. Its protein is CASNAEKPPQPQHF. Full variable domain (outside the CDR3, taken from reference TRBV2 and TRBJ1-5): EPEVTQTPSHQVTQMGQEVILRCVPISNHLYFYWYRQILGQKVEFLVSFYNNEISEKSEIFDDQFSVERPDGSNFTLKIRSTKLEDSAMYFCASNAEKPPQPQHFGDGTRLSIL.

This rearrangement joins TRBV7-1 to TRBJ2-2; 9 nucleotides line up with TRBD2. TRBV7-1 is classed as an ORF, of uncertain function. J was trimmed by 4 bases and V by 4 bases; bases with no gene match: 4. This CDR3 region has 15 residues. CDR3: CASSLEAGGTGELFF. The DNA of the CDR3 is TGTGCCAGCAGCTTAGAAGCGGGAGGCACCGGGGAGCTGTTTTTT.

This rearrangement joins TRBV6-6 to TRBJ2-7; D remains ambiguous. Germline V gene sequence: CDR1 MNHNY, CDR2 SVGAGI (reference sequence). V was shortened by 2 bases and J by 0 bases, with 14 bases between the two germline ends. There are 16 residues in the CDR3. CDR3 DNA sequence: TGTGCCAGCAGTTACATCGGACCGAGTGGCTCCTACGAGCAGTACTTC. This codes for CASSYIGPSGSYEQYF.

The rearrangement uses TRBV5-1 and TRBJ1-1; perhaps TRBD1 as D (5 bases). With 1 base removed from V and 1 base from J, the gap between germline ends came to 14 bases. Germline CDR1 SGHRS, CDR2 YFSETQ. The CDR3 spans 16 residues. The CDR3 sequence: CASSLSRAGENTEAFF. The CDR3 coding sequence is TGCGCCAGCAGCTTGTCCAGGGCGGGAGAGAACACTGAAGCTTTCTTT.

The rearrangement joins TRBV9 to TRBJ1-1; D unclear. The CDR3 loop spans 13 amino acids. Trimming removed 0 bases from V and 5 bases from J, with 8 bases in between. In germline, CDR1 is SGDLS, CDR2 YYNGEE. CDR3 sequence reads: CASSVGGRTEAFF. The CDR3 region has the DNA TGTGCCAGCAGCGTAGGGGGTAGGACTGAAGCTTTCTTT.

This chain connects TRBV13 to TRBJ2-2, with 12 bases fitting TRBD2. CDR1 PRHDT and CDR2 FYEKMQ come from the germline V gene (reference sequence). The CDR3 consists of 13 residues. J was trimmed by 6 bases and V by 10 bases; bases with no gene match: 3. CDR3 region: CATGLAGSGELFF. In DNA form, the CDR3 reads TGTGCCACGGGACTAGCGGGTTCCGGGGAGCTGTTTTTT.

The chain joins TRBV13 to TRBJ2-7; maybe TRBD2 (6 bases). CDR1 is PRHDT and CDR2 is FYEKMQ in the germline V gene (reference sequence). There are 12 residues in the CDR3. Trimming took 5 bases from V and 6 from J, leaving 11 bases between them. In nucleotides, the CDR3 is TGTGCCAGCAGCCCACTAGCTTCCGAGCAGTACTTC. Protein product: CASSPLASEQYF.

The CDR3 nucleotides read TGTGCCAGCAGCCCTGTCCCGGGACAGGGGGCTATTGAAGCTTTCTTT. As protein: CASSPVPGQGAIEAFF. The chain has TRBV7-9 and TRBJ1-1, with TRBD1 identical over 12 bases. The CDR3 extends over 16 amino acids. The V gene end was trimmed by 5 bases and the J gene end by 7 bases; junction bases not matched to a gene: 11. Germline V CDR1 and CDR2: SEHNR, FQNEAQ (reference sequence).

V gene TRBV5-1 combines with J gene TRBJ2-5; 7 bases are a match to TRBD1. The germline gives CDR1 SGHRS, CDR2 YFSETQ. With V trimmed by 0 bases and J by 2 bases, 4 bases remained unmatched. The CDR3 runs to 15 residues. CDR3 sequence: CASSLDRGLQETQYF. CDR3 in DNA: TGCGCCAGCAGCTTGGACAGGGGTTTACAAGAGACCCAGTACTTC.

The V gene is TRBV29-1, the J gene TRBJ1-2; TRBD1 is a possible D gene (5 bases). Trimming pared 7 bases from V and 0 bases from J, leaving 12 bases between. This CDR3 has 13 amino acids. Per the germline V gene, CDR1 is SQVTM and CDR2 is ANQGSEA. For the CDR3, the DNA is TGCAGCGCCCTTGGGACTTCTAACTATGGCTACACCTTC. Protein product: CSALGTSNYGYTF.